This paragraph covers one T cell receptor beta chain sequence. Its antigen is currently unknown. These data are taken from a study of monozygotic twins with inflammatory bowel disease. General study results and limits: Heterogeneous immunosuppressive treatment regimens may have introduced variability into patient repertoires. Results did not support any single strong IBD-associated signal or clonotype.

TCRdb derives one entry per CDR3 protein from the 5' RACE reads, leaving out DNA. This listing includes 190,000 or so distinct CDR3 sequences. Total RNA from whole blood was isolated with no T cell sorting. The TCR comes from a human donor with ulcerative colitis or Crohn's disease, or a healthy co-twin of an affected twin (not recorded which). Sequencing was carried out using blood.

This CDR3 reads CASSLAASQYF. The J gene is TRBJ2-5, the V gene TRBV7-8. This CDR3 comprises 11 residues. The germline V gene encodes CDR1 SGHVS and CDR2 FQNEAQ. Filled out from reference TRBV7-8 and TRBJ2-5, the complete variable domain reads GAGVSQSPRYKVAKRGQDVALRCDPISGHVSLFWYQQALGQGPEFLTYFQNEAQLDKSGLPSDRFFAERPEGSVSTLKIQRTQQEDSAVYLCASSLAASQYFGPGTRLLVL.